This T cell receptor (beta chain) derives from a study of CD8 T cells in ankylosing spondylitis (TCRdb year 2017). With respect to the entire study: T cell receptor beta repertoires were profiled in healthy donors and ankylosing spondylitis patients so that disease-linked TCR variants could be found. The full study cohort comprised around 25 ankylosing spondylitis patients and roughly 110 healthy donors. Peripheral blood samples were taken, and synovial fluid was additionally collected from ankylosing spondylitis patients. General findings and caveats noted by the study authors: A CD8+ phenotype was shown by the disease-linked clones, which were found at relatively low frequencies in peripheral blood. Blood from ankylosing spondylitis patients appeared to be characterized by a TCR beta motif made up of under ten highly homologous amino acid variants. The disease-linked clones were reported to be significantly enriched in matched synovial fluid samples from ankylosing spondylitis patients. Some motif variants had previously been reported in the synovial fluid and blood of reactive arthritis patients, which suggests shared mechanisms of disease initiation.

The instrument given in TCRdb is Illumina HiSeq 2500. Quantitative 5'-RACE with molecular barcodes was the method used to prepare the TCR beta libraries. Per the source publication's procedure: Disease-linked TCR variants were identified with a new computational method built on a probabilistic model of VDJ rearrangement. The public reads were reprocessed in TCRdb via fastp at Q25 and MiXCR, keeping in-frame beta chains. Rows are unified per CDR3 protein, each entry keeping the most common DNA and genes. None of the V and J calls come from the authors' own analysis; TCRdb made them. The table for this sample lists 750,000 to 850,000 distinct CDR3 sequences; 12% of them were counted only once. The ten largest clones capture 0.51% of the sample. This clonotype was counted only a few times. It lacks a known antigen. Per-nucleotide qualities are absent, and no much larger clonotype sits a single base away.

Sequences MRHNA (CDR1) and SNTAGT (CDR2) are obtained from the germline V gene. Reading from cysteine to phenylalanine, the CDR3 counts 14 amino acids. The DNA shown is the 42-base CDR3, in frame from base 1. V and J are truncated by 3 bases and 4 bases respectively, leaving an intervening sequence of 9 bases. This receptor was obtained from a male donor with ankylosing spondylitis. The chain joins TRBV6-4 to TRBJ2-2; no D gene can be assigned with confidence. The source material was blood, either unsorted or a sorted T cell fraction (not recorded which). The nucleotide sequence reads TGTGCCAGCAGTGATCTTGCGTTCACCGGGGAGCTGTTTTTT. It is translated as CASSDLAFTGELFF.